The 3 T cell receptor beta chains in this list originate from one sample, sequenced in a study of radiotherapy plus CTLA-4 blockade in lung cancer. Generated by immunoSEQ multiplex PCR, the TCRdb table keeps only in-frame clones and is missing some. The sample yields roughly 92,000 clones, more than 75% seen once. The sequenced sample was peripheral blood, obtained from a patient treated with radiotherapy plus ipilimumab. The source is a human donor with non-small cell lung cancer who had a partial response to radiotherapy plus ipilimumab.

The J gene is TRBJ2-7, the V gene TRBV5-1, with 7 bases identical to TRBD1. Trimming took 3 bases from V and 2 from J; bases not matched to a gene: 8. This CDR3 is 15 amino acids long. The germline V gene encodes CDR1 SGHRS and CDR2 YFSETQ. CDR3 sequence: CASSSLMTGTYEQYF. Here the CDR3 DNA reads TGCGCCAGCAGCTCACTCATGACAGGGACCTACGAGCAGTACTTC.

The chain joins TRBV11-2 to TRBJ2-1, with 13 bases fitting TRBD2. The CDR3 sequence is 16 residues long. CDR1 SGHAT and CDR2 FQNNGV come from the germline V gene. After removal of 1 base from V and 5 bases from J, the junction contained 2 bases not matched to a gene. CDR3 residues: CASSLVGLAGDNEQFF. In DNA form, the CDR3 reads TGTGCCAGCAGCTTAGTAGGACTAGCGGGAGACAATGAGCAGTTCTTC.

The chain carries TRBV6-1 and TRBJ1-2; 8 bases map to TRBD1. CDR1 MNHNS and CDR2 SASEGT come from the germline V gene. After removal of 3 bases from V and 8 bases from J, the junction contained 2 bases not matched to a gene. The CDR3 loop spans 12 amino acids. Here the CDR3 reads CASSETGVGYTF. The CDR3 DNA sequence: TGTGCCAGCAGTGAGACAGGGGTAGGCTACACCTTC.